This T cell receptor beta chain was sequenced during a study of T cell responses to AZD1222 COVID-19 vaccine. Study findings and constraints: White British people made up most donors, females outnumbered males, and clonal diversity was possibly underestimated.

Germline V gene data show CDR1 as SGHRS and CDR2 as YFSETQ. The CDR3 totals 13 residues. The V segment lost 7 bases and the J segment 6 bases; nucleotides outside the gene matches: 6. Of note for this clone: Its matching antigen is unknown.

Sequencing was performed with immunoSEQ multiplex PCR; in TCRdb, only in-frame clones are kept and a portion is missing. The table shows approximately 100,000 clones, with more than 85% occurring only once. The sequencing here drew on peripheral blood, taken on day 0 of AZD1222 vaccination. The V and J genes are TRBV5-1 and TRBJ2-2; TRBD1 matches 7 bases. The receptor was derived from an adult in good health. DNA of the CDR3: TGCGCCAGCGGGCCTCAGGGGGCCGGGGAGCTGTTTTTT. This sequence encodes CASGPQGAGELFF. Full variable domain (rest looked up from reference TRBV5-1 and TRBJ2-2): KAGVTQTPRYLIKTRGQQVTLSCSPISGHRSVSWYQQTPGQGLQFLFEYFSETQRNKGNFPGRFSGRQFSNSRSEMNVSTLELGDSALYLCASGPQGAGELFFGEGSRLTVL.